Following are 13 T cell receptor beta chains from one sample sequenced in a study of cytomegalovirus exposure and HLA in healthy donors. The repertoire was sequenced with immunoSEQ multiplex PCR; TCRdb's copy has only in-frame clones and lacks some. The profile shows some 210,000 clones, less than 85% of them singletons. The sequencing input was PBMCs. The receptors derive from a young woman in good health and CMV-seronegative.

This chain uses TRBV5-4 with TRBJ1-2; D unresolved. Looked up from germline, CDR1 is SGHNT and CDR2 is YYREEE (reference sequence). This CDR3 is built from 13 residues. V lost 4 bases and J 0 bases, leaving 7 bases between the germline ends. The CDR3: CASSRDANYGYTF. CDR3 nucleotides: TGTGCCAGCAGCAGGGATGCTAACTATGGCTACACCTTC.

V is TRBV4-1 and J is TRBJ2-5, with D unresolved. V was clipped by 0 bases and J by 5 bases, with 10 bases between them. The CDR3 loop spans 14 amino acids. Germline CDR1 and CDR2: MGHRA and YSYEKL. The CDR3 is CASSQEVSWETQYF. CDR3 DNA sequence: TGCGCCAGCAGCCAAGAGGTTAGCTGGGAGACCCAGTACTTC.

The chain links TRBV29-1 to TRBJ1-3; 7 nucleotides align to TRBD1. The CDR3 spans 14 residues. Germline CDR1 and CDR2: SQVTM and ANQGSEA. V shed 4 bases, J shed 3 bases, and the junction held 6 bases outside the gene matches. The CDR3 DNA follows: TGCAGCGTTGGCGGGACAGAGGATGGAAACACCATATATTTT. It yields the protein CSVGGTEDGNTIYF.

V and J are TRBV7-2 and TRBJ2-2; D possibly corresponds to TRBD1 (6 bases). This CDR3 contains 17 residues. Looked up from germline, CDR1 is SGHTA and CDR2 is FQGNSA. With 7 bases removed from V and 2 bases from J, the gap between germline ends came to 20 bases. This CDR3 is CASTNQGQGFNTGELFF. In DNA form, the CDR3 reads TGTGCCAGCACCAACCAGGGGCAGGGGTTTAACACCGGGGAGCTGTTTTTT. Combining the CDR3 with reference TRBV7-2 and TRBJ2-2 gives the whole variable domain GAGVSQSPSNKVTEKGKDVELRCDPISGHTALYWYRQSLGQGLEFLIYFQGNSAPDKSGLPSDRFSAERTGGSVSTLTIQRTQQEDSAVYLCASTNQGQGFNTGELFFGEGSRLTVL.

The CDR3 spells CASSRDRGLSNQPQHF. The CDR3 coding sequence is TGTGCCAGTAGTAGGGACCGGGGCCTTAGCAATCAGCCCCAGCATTTT. The V gene is TRBV19, the J gene TRBJ1-5; tentatively, D is TRBD1 (5 bases). V lost 4 bases and J lost 0, with 13 bases in between. CDR1 LNHDA and CDR2 SQIVND come from the germline V gene (reference sequence). The CDR3 spans 16 residues.

J is TRBJ1-2 and V is TRBV2, with 7 positions matching TRBD1. Per germline, CDR1 SNHLY and CDR2 FYNNEI. This CDR3 has 14 residues. V lost 5 bases and J lost 7; bases outside the gene matches: 10. The CDR3 coding sequence is TGTGCCAGCAGTCAAGACAGGGTGTTTGCTGGCTACACCTTC. This sequence encodes CASSQDRVFAGYTF.

The chain combines TRBV6-6 with TRBJ2-5; D not certain. V was shortened by 0 bases and J by 4 bases, with 9 bases between the two germline ends. Germline loops: CDR1 MNHNY, CDR2 SVGAGI (reference sequence). This CDR3 has 14 amino acids. The CDR3 sequence is CASSYSSGRETQYF. CDR3 coding DNA: TGTGCCAGCAGTTACTCGTCAGGCCGAGAGACCCAGTACTTC.

The chain joins TRBV2 to TRBJ2-7; 7 bases line up with TRBD1. This CDR3 region has 14 residues. Germline values: CDR1 SNHLY, CDR2 FYNNEI. Trimming at V came to 5 bases and at J to 5 bases, leaving 9 bases not matched to a gene. Written as DNA, the CDR3 is TGTGCCAGCAGTAGAAGGGACAGTGGGAACGAGCAGTACTTC. Translating gives CASSRRDSGNEQYF.

CDR3 loop: CASRHTGTGGQGYTF. The CDR3 nucleotides read TGTGCCAGCAGGCATACGGGGACAGGGGGCCAAGGCTACACCTTC. The chain has TRBV27 and TRBJ1-2; TRBD1 agrees at 12 bases. J gave up 8 bases and V 6 bases, and 10 bases lay outside the gene matches. The CDR3 is made up of 15 amino acids. Germline CDR1 reads MNHEY; CDR2 reads SMNVEV (reference sequence).

The chain couples TRBV5-1 to TRBJ2-1; D not resolved. CDR1 SGHRS and CDR2 YFSETQ come from the germline V gene. V lost 0 bases and J lost 6, with 13 bases in between. The CDR3 has 15 residues. The CDR3: CASSLVGPSANEQFF. The CDR3 nucleotides are TGCGCCAGCAGCTTGGTGGGCCCTTCGGCCAATGAGCAGTTCTTC. Full variable domain (missing parts from reference TRBV5-1 and TRBJ2-1): KAGVTQTPRYLIKTRGQQVTLSCSPISGHRSVSWYQQTPGQGLQFLFEYFSETQRNKGNFPGRFSGRQFSNSRSEMNVSTLELGDSALYLCASSLVGPSANEQFFGPGTRLTVL.

The chain uses TRBV6-1 and TRBJ2-7; D not certain. Trimming removed 1 base from V and 3 bases from J, with 7 bases in between. This CDR3 has 13 residues. The germline gives CDR1 MNHNS, CDR2 SASEGT. The CDR3 spells CASSEVGLYEQYF. The CDR3 region has the DNA TGTGCCAGCAGTGAAGTTGGGCTCTACGAGCAGTACTTC.

This chain uses TRBV2 with TRBJ1-3; D remains ambiguous. The CDR3 is made up of 12 amino acids. Trimming pared 2 bases from V and 8 bases from J, leaving 7 bases between. The germline gives CDR1 SNHLY, CDR2 FYNNEI. This chain's CDR3 is CASSELGDTIYF. The CDR3 coding sequence is TGTGCCAGCAGTGAATTGGGCGACACCATATATTTT.

The CDR3 spells CATSRDRAGPLSYEQYF. CDR3 coding DNA: TGTGCCACCAGCAGAGATCGGGCCGGACCCCTTTCCTACGAGCAGTACTTC. The chain employs TRBV15 and TRBJ2-7; D unresolved. Trimming shortened V by 0 bases and J by 1 base, and 16 bases separated the two germline ends. This CDR3 region has 17 residues. Germline V gene lookup returns CDR1 LNHNV and CDR2 YYDKDF (reference sequence).